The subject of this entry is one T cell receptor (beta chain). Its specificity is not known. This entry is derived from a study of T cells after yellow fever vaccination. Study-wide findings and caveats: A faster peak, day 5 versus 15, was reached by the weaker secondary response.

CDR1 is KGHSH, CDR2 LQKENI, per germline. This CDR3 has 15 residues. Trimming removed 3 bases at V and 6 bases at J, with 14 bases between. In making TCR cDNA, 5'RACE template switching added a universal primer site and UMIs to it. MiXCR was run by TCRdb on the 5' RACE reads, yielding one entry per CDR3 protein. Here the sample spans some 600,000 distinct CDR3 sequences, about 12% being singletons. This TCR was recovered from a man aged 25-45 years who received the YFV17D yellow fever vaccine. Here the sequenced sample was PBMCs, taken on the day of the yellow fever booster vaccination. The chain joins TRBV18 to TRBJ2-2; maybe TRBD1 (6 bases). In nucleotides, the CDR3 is TGTGCCAGCTCACCGGGGACAACATCAGCCGGGGAGCTGTTTTTT. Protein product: CASSPGTTSAGELFF.